These 6 T cell receptor beta chains came from one sample sequenced in a study of metastatic and nonmetastatic thyroid tumors. Patients had received no treatment of any kind before thyroid surgery. TCRdb reprocessed the PCR reads via MiXCR. Of approximately 35,000 clones in the sample, roughly 10% were seen once. The sample taken for sequencing was blood. The source is a female donor with papillary thyroid cancer or a benign thyroid nodule (not recorded which). Some clones in this sample may be carry-over from other donors' samples.

This clone was recorded many times. J is TRBJ2-2 and V is TRBV7-2; perhaps TRBD2 as D (6 bases). There are 16 residues in the CDR3. Trimming shortened V by 0 bases and J by 6 bases, and 14 bases separated the two germline ends. Germline-derived CDR1 and CDR2 are SGHTA and FQGNSA. The CDR3, as DNA: TGTGCCAGCAGCTTAGCGGTCAGCGGCGGGGCCGGGGAGCTGTTTTTT. Protein sequence: CASSLAVSGGAGELFF. Full variable domain (outside the CDR3, taken from reference TRBV7-2 and TRBJ2-2): GAGVSQSPSNKVTEKGKDVELRCDPISGHTALYWYRQSLGQGLEFLIYFQGNSAPDKSGLPSDRFSAERTGGSVSTLTIQRTQQEDSAVYLCASSLAVSGGAGELFFGEGSRLTVL.

This clone was detected ten times or more. This chain connects TRBV20-1 to TRBJ2-1; D might be TRBD2 (6 bases). The CDR3 is 14 amino acids. The V end lost 3 bases, the J end lost 4 bases, and 13 bases lay between the germline ends. Germline CDR1 reads DFQATT; CDR2 reads SNEGSKA (reference sequence). The CDR3 DNA reads as TGCAGTGCTAGGGGTAGCGGAGCTTACAATGAGCAGTTCTTC. Translated, it gives CSARGSGAYNEQFF.

The V gene is TRBV6-2 or TRBV6-3, the J gene TRBJ1-6, with 8 bases matching TRBD1. The CDR3 extends over 16 amino acids. V lost 4 bases and J lost 7; bases outside the gene matches: 9. CDR1 and CDR2 from the germline V gene are MNHEY and SVGEGT. CDR3 region: CASSSSDREANSPLHF. The CDR3 DNA reads TGTGCCAGCAGTTCCTCGGACAGGGAGGCGAATTCACCCCTCCACTTT.

This clone was seen repeatedly, ten times or more. The genes are TRBV9 and TRBJ1-3; D gene ambiguous. This CDR3 spans 12 amino acids. The germline V gene encodes CDR1 SGDLS and CDR2 YYNGEE. V was trimmed by 4 bases and J by 4 bases, leaving 6 bases between them. The CDR3 loop reads CASSSGGNTIYF. CDR3 nucleotide sequence: TGTGCCAGCAGCTCCGGCGGAAACACCATATATTTT.

This clone was recorded many times. This chain links TRBV7-9 with TRBJ2-7; 9 bases map to TRBD2. The CDR3 sequence is 20 residues long. V lost 5 bases, J lost 4 bases, and 24 bases stayed unmatched. The germline CDR1 and CDR2 sequences are SEHNR and FQNEAQ (reference sequence). The CDR3 region has the DNA TGTGCCAGCAGCGCCATCATCCCAGGTGCTAGCGGGAAAGGATTTTACGAGCAGTACTTC. This codes for CASSAIIPGASGKGFYEQYF. The full variable domain, its missing parts supplied by reference TRBV7-9 and TRBJ2-7, is DTGVSQNPRHKITKRGQNVTFRCDPISEHNRLYWYRQTLGQGPEFLTYFQNEAQLEKSRLLSDRFSAERPKGSFSTLEIQRTEQGDSAMYLCASSAIIPGASGKGFYEQYFGPGTRLTVT.

Many counts were recorded for this clone. This may be a read error, as it is one base from a much larger clone. The J gene is TRBJ2-5, the V gene TRBV6-4; 8 nucleotides agree with TRBD2. The V segment lost 5 bases and the J segment 7 bases; nucleotides outside the gene matches: 6. CDR3 length equals 13 residues. CDR1 is MRHNA and CDR2 is SNTAGT in the germline V gene. The CDR3 DNA is TGTGCCAGCAGTCGGGAGGGCCAGGGGACCCAGTACTTC. Protein: CASSREGQGTQYF.